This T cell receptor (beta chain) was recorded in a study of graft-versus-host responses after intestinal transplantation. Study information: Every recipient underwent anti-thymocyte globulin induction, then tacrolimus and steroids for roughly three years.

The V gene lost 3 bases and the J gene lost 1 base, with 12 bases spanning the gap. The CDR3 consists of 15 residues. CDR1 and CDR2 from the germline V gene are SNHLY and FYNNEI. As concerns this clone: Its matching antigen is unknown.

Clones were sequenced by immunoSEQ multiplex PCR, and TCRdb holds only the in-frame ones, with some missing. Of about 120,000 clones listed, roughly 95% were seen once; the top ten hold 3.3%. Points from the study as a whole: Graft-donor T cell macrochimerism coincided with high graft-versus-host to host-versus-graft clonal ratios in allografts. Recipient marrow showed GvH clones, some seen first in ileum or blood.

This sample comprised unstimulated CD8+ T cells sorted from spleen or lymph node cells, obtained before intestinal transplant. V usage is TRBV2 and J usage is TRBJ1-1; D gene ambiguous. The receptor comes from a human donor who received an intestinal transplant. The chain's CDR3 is CASSDPRTENTEAFF. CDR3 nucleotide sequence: TGTGCCAGCAGTGATCCTCGGACGGAGAACACTGAAGCTTTCTTT. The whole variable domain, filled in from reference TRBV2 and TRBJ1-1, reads EPEVTQTPSHQVTQMGQEVILRCVPISNHLYFYWYRQILGQKVEFLVSFYNNEISEKSEIFDDQFSVERPDGSNFTLKIRSTKLEDSAMYFCASSDPRTENTEAFFGQGTRLTVV.